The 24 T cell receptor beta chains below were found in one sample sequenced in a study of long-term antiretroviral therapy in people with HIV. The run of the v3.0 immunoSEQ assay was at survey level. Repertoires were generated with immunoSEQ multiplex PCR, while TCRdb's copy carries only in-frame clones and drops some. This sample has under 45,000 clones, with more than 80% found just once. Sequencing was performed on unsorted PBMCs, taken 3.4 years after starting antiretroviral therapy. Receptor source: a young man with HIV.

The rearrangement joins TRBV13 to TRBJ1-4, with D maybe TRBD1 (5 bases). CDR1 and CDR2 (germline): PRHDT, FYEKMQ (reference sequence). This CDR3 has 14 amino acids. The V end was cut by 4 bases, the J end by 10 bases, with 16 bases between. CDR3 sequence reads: CASSSSRTQGKLFF. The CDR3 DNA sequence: TGTGCCAGCAGCTCATCACGGACTCAGGGAAAACTGTTTTTT.

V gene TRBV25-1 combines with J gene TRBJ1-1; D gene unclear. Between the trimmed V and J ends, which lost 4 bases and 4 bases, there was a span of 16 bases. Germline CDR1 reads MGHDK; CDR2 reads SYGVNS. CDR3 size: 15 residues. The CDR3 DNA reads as TGTGCCAGCAGTGGAGGACTACCAAGGACCACTGAAGCTTTCTTT. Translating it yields CASSGGLPRTTEAFF.

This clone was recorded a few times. CDR3 coding DNA: TGTGCCAGCAGCGTAGGGGACAGGGCTCTCGAGCAGTACTTC. It is translated as CASSVGDRALEQYF. This chain connects TRBV9 to TRBJ2-7, with 9 nucleotides matching TRBD1. This CDR3 comprises 14 residues. J gave up 6 bases and V 0 bases, and 4 bases lay outside the gene matches. Germline-derived CDR1 and CDR2 are SGDLS and YYNGEE. The whole variable domain, filled in from reference TRBV9 and TRBJ2-7, reads DSGVTQTPKHLITATGQRVTLRCSPRSGDLSVYWYQQSLDQGLQFLIQYYNGEERAKGNILERFSAQQFPDLHSELNLSSLELGDSALYFCASSVGDRALEQYFGPGTRLTVT.

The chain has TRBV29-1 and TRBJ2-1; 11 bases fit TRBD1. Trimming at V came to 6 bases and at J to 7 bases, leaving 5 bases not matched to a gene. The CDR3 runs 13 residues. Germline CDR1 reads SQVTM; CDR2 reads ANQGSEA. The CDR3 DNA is TGCAGCGTGGGGGACAGGGGGTGGAATGAGCAGTTCTTC. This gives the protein CSVGDRGWNEQFF.

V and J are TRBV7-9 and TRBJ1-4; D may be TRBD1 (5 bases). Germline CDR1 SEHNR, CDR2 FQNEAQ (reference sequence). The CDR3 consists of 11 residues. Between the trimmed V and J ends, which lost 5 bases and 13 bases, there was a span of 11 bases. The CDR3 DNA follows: TGTGCCAGCAGCCTCCGGGACGGACTGTTTTTT. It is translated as CASSLRDGLFF.

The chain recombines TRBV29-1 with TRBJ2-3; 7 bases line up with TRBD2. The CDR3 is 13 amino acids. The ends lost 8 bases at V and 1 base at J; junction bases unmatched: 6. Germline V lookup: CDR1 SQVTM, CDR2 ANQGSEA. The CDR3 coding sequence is TGCAGCCCTGGGGGGGGAGGCACAGATACGCAGTATTTT. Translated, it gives CSPGGGGTDTQYF.

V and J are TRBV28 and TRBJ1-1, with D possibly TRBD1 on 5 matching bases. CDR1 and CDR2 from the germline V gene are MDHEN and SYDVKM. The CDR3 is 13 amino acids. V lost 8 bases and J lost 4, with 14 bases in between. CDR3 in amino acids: CASFRRGGTEAFF. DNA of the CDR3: TGTGCCAGCTTTAGGAGGGGAGGCACTGAAGCTTTCTTT.

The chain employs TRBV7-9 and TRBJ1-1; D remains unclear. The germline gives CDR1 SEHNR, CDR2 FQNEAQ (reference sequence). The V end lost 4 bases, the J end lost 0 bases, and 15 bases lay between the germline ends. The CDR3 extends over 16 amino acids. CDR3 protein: CASSSTSLSMNTEAFF. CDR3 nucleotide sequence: TGTGCCAGCAGCTCCACATCCTTAAGCATGAACACTGAAGCTTTCTTT.

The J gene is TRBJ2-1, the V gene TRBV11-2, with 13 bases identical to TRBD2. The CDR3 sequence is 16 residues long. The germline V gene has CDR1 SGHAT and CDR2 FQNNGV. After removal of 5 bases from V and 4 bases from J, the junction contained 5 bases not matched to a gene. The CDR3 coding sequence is TGTGCCAGCAGCCTCGGACTAGCGGGGGTTTACAATGAGCAGTTCTTC. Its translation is CASSLGLAGVYNEQFF.

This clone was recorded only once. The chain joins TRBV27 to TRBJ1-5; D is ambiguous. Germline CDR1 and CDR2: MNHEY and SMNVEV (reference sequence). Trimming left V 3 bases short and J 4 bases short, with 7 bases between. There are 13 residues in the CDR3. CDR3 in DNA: TGTGCCAGCAGTTTGAGGGAGAATCAGCCCCAGCATTTT. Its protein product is CASSLRENQPQHF.

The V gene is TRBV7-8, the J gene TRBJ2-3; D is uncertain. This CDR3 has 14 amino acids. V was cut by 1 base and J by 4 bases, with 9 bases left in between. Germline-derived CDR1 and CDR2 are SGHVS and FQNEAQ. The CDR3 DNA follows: TGTGCCAGCAGCTTAGGGGCAGGATCAGATACGCAGTATTTT. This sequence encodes CASSLGAGSDTQYF.

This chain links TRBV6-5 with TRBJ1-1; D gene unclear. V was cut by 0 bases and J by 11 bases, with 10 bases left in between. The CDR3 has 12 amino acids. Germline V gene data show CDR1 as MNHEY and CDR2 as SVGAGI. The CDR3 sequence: CASSYSAGVAFF. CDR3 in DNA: TGTGCCAGCAGTTACTCGGCGGGAGTTGCTTTCTTT.

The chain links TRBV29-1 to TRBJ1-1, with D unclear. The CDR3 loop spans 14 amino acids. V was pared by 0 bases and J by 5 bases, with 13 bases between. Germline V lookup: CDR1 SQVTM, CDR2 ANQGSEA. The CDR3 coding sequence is TGCAGCGTTGAAGAGGGTGCCCGAGGGACTGAAGCTTTCTTT. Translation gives CSVEEGARGTEAFF.

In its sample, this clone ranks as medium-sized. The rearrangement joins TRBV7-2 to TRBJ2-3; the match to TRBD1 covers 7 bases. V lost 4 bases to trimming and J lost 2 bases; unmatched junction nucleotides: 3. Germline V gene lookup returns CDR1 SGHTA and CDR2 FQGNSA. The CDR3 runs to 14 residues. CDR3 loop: CASSSTGNTDTQYF. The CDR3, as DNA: TGTGCCAGCAGCTCGACAGGGAACACAGATACGCAGTATTTT.

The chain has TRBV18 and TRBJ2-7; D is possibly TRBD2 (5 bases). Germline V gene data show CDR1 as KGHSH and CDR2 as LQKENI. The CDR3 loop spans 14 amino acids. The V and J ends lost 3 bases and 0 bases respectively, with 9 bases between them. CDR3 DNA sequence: TGTGCCAGCTCACCGGGAGTAGGCTCCTACGAGCAGTACTTC. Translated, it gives CASSPGVGSYEQYF.

CDR3 DNA: TGTGCCAGCAGTTTATCGAGAGGGTTTCAGCCCCAGCATTTT. It encodes CASSLSRGFQPQHF. V usage is TRBV27 and J usage is TRBJ1-5, with D uncertain. Trimming pared 0 bases from V and 6 bases from J, leaving 9 bases between. The CDR3 runs to 14 residues. Germline V CDR1 and CDR2: MNHEY, SMNVEV (reference sequence).

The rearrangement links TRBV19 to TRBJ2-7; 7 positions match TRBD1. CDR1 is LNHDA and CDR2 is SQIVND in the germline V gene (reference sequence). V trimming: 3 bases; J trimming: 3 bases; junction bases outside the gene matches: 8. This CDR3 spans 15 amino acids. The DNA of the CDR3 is TGTGCCAGTAGTATCCGACAGGGCCGGGACTACGAGCAGTACTTC. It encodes CASSIRQGRDYEQYF.

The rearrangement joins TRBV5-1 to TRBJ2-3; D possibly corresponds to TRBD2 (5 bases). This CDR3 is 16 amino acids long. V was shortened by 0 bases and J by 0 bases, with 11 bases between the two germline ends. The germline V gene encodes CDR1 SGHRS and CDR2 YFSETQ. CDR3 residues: CASSLASSGSTDTQYF. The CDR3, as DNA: TGCGCCAGCAGCTTGGCCTCGAGCGGTAGCACAGATACGCAGTATTTT. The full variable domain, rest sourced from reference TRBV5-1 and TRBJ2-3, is KAGVTQTPRYLIKTRGQQVTLSCSPISGHRSVSWYQQTPGQGLQFLFEYFSETQRNKGNFPGRFSGRQFSNSRSEMNVSTLELGDSALYLCASSLASSGSTDTQYFGPGTRLTVL.

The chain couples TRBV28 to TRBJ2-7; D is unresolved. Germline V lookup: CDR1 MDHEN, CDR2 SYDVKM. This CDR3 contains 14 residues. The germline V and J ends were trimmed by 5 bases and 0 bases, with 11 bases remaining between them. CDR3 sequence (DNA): TGTGCCAGCAGTAGTTCCCTGGGCTCCTACGAGCAGTACTTC. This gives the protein CASSSSLGSYEQYF.

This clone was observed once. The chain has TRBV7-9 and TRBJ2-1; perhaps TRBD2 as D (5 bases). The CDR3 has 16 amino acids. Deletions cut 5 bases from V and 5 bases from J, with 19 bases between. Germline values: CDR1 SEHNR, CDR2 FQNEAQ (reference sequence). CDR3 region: CASSTVGIRSDNEQFF. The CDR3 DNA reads TGTGCCAGCAGCACAGTCGGGATCCGTTCTGACAATGAGCAGTTCTTC. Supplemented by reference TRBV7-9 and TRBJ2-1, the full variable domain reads DTGVSQNPRHKITKRGQNVTFRCDPISEHNRLYWYRQTLGQGPEFLTYFQNEAQLEKSRLLSDRFSAERPKGSFSTLEIQRTEQGDSAMYLCASSTVGIRSDNEQFFGPGTRLTVL.

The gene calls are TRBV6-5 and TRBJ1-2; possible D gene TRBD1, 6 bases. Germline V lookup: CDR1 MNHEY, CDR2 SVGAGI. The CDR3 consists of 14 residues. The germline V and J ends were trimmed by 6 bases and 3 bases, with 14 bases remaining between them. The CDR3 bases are TGTGCCAGCAGCCCTACCCGGACAGACTATGGCTACACCTTC. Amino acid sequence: CASSPTRTDYGYTF.

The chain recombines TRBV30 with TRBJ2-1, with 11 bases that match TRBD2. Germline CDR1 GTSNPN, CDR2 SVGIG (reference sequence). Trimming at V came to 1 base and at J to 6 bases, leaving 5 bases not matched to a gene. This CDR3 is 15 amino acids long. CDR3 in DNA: TGTGCCTGGAGTGGACTAGCGGGAAGGGTCAATGAGCAGTTCTTC. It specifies CAWSGLAGRVNEQFF.

The CDR3: CASSWPGTNTDTQYF. CDR3 nucleotide sequence: TGTGCCAGCAGCTGGCCCGGGACCAACACAGATACGCAGTATTTT. J is TRBJ2-3 and V is TRBV5-4, with D perhaps being TRBD1 or TRBD2 (5 bases each). This CDR3 contains 15 residues. The germline V and J ends were trimmed by 3 bases and 2 bases, with 13 bases remaining between them. Germline V gene sequence: CDR1 SGHNT, CDR2 YYREEE (reference sequence).

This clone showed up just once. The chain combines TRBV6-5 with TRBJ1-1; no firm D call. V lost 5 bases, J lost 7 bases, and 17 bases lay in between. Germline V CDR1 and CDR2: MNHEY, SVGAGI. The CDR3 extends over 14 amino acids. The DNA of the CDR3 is TGTGCCAGCAGTCCGGACCCTAGTCTGATTGAAGCTTTCTTT. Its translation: CASSPDPSLIEAFF.